Below are 28 T cell receptor beta chains sequenced from a single sample in a study of Ad26.COV2.S vaccination and SARS-CoV-2 variants. Regarding treatment: about 20 received Ad26.COV2.S at low or high dose, single or two shots; about 5 received placebo; per-sample allocation not given. Day 63 after the first injection of vaccine or placebo was the sampling time. Using immunoSEQ multiplex PCR, the repertoire was profiled, and TCRdb retains in-frame clones only, with some absent. The sample has about 680,000 clones; roughly 90% are singletons. The sample here was peripheral blood, taken in a trial of Ad26.COV2.S vaccine versus placebo. These receptors came from a person between 18 and 65 years old who received the Ad26.COV2.S COVID-19 vaccine or a placebo.

The V call is TRBV11-3, the J call TRBJ2-2; D might be TRBD1 or TRBD2, each matching 5 bases. CDR1 is SGHNT and CDR2 is YENEEA in the germline V gene. V lost 0 bases and J lost 2, with 13 bases in between. The CDR3 extends over 17 amino acids. The CDR3 loop is CASSLDRGRGNTGELFF. The CDR3 DNA is TGTGCCAGCAGCTTAGATCGGGGTAGGGGAAACACCGGGGAGCTGTTTTTT.

The chain combines TRBV3-1 (or the pseudogene TRBV3-2) with TRBJ2-1; 13 positions agree with TRBD2. Losses at the gene ends were 1 base for V and 9 bases for J; bases not matched to a gene: 12. The CDR3 extends over 18 amino acids. Per the germline V gene, CDR1 is LGHDT and CDR2 is YNNKEL (reference sequence). CDR3 sequence: CASSQGSGTGTSGIEQFF. As DNA, the CDR3 is TGTGCCAGCAGCCAAGGGTCGGGGACCGGGACTAGCGGGATTGAGCAGTTCTTC.

The rearrangement joins TRBV18 to TRBJ2-3, with D unclear. CDR1 is KGHSH, CDR2 LQKENI, per germline. The V end lost 4 bases, the J end lost 5 bases, and 7 bases lay between the germline ends. The CDR3 has 12 amino acids. CDR3 sequence reads: CASSLKKDTQYF. CDR3 nucleotide sequence: TGTGCCAGCTCACTGAAGAAAGATACGCAGTATTTT.

The genes are TRBV12-3 or TRBV12-4 and TRBJ1-1; a weak D match, TRBD1 (5 bases). This CDR3 is built from 13 residues. V lost 6 bases, J lost 2 bases, and 10 bases lay in between. The CDR3 loop is CASRVRTNTEAFF. CDR3 bases: TGTGCCAGCAGGGTCCGGACAAACACTGAAGCTTTCTTT.

The genes are TRBV24-1 and TRBJ1-5; D might be TRBD1 (5 bases). This CDR3 spans 14 amino acids. Trimming removed 8 bases from V and 2 bases from J, with 12 bases in between. Germline lookup yields CDR1 KGHDR and CDR2 SFDVKD. The CDR3 DNA reads TGTGCCACCACCCCGACAGAGGGCAATCAGCCCCAGCATTTT. This translates into CATTPTEGNQPQHF.

The chain uses TRBV19 and TRBJ1-4, with 7 bases lining up with TRBD1. Unmatched junction bases numbered 10, after V lost 10 bases and J lost 8 bases. The CDR3 is made up of 13 amino acids. The germline gives CDR1 LNHDA, CDR2 SQIVND (reference sequence). CDR3 nucleotides: TGTGCCACCAGGCAGGGGGGAGGCGAAAAACTGTTTTTT. Translating gives CATRQGGGEKLFF.

This sequence joins TRBV7-9 and TRBJ1-1, with D possibly TRBD1 on 6 matching bases. Germline values: CDR1 SEHNR, CDR2 FQNEAQ (reference sequence). Trimming cost V 3 bases and J 11 bases, with 16 bases left between them. This CDR3 spans 13 amino acids. The CDR3 is CASSFSGGEEAFF. The DNA for the CDR3 is TGTGCCAGCAGCTTTTCGGGGGGCGAGGAGGCTTTCTTT.

The genes are TRBV30 and TRBJ1-5; 9 positions match TRBD1. The V segment lost 5 bases and the J segment 5 bases; nucleotides outside the gene matches: 7. The CDR3 totals 14 residues. Germline CDR1 and CDR2: GTSNPN and SVGIG (reference sequence). The CDR3, as DNA: TGTGCCTGGGGCCCGGGACAGGGAGATCAGCCCCAGCATTTT. This sequence encodes CAWGPGQGDQPQHF. The full variable domain, with the rest looked up from reference TRBV30 and TRBJ1-5, is SQTIHQWPATLVQPVGSPLSLECTVEGTSNPNLYWYRQAAGRGLQLLFYSVGIGQISSEVPQNLSASRPQDRQFILSSKKLLLSDSGFYLCAWGPGQGDQPQHFGDGTRLSIL.

A few counts support this clone. The chain has TRBV5-4 and TRBJ2-7; 8 bases line up with TRBD1. V lost 1 base and J lost 0; bases outside the gene matches: 6. The CDR3 contains 16 residues. CDR1 and CDR2 from the germline V gene are SGHNT and YYREEE (reference sequence). CDR3 in DNA: TGTGCCAGCAGCTTGTGGCACGGGACAGGCTCCTACGAGCAGTACTTC. Encoded protein: CASSLWHGTGSYEQYF.

This clone was counted between two and nine times. V gene TRBV27 combines with J gene TRBJ1-5; 8 bases align to TRBD1. The length of the CDR3 is 14 residues. Germline V CDR1 and CDR2: MNHEY, SMNVEV (reference sequence). V dropped 5 bases and J dropped 6; count of bases not matched to a gene: 6. The DNA for the CDR3 is TGTGCCAGCAGTCGCCGGGACAGGCTTCAGCCCCAGCATTTT. Translated, it gives CASSRRDRLQPQHF.

The chain recombines TRBV6-5 with TRBJ1-5; D remains unclear. The CDR3 covers 16 residues. Germline V gene lookup returns CDR1 MNHEY and CDR2 SVGAGI. Trimming stripped 0 bases from V and 0 bases from J, with 9 bases between. Written as DNA, the CDR3 is TGTGCCAGCAGTTACTCCGGGCCGTATAGCAATCAGCCCCAGCATTTT. Translated, it gives CASSYSGPYSNQPQHF.

The V gene is TRBV4-3, the J gene TRBJ2-5; no clear D gene. V dropped 1 base and J dropped 2 bases, with 11 bases sitting between them. CDR1 is LGHNA, CDR2 YSLEER, per germline. The CDR3 totals 15 residues. CDR3 coding DNA: TGCGCCAGCAGCCAAGCCGGAGAGTCACAAGAGACCCAGTACTTC. Translation: CASSQAGESQETQYF.

A single count supports this clone. The chain couples TRBV19 to TRBJ2-2; no reliable D call. This CDR3 has 14 residues. V dropped 6 bases and J dropped 2 bases, with 10 bases sitting between them. Germline loops: CDR1 LNHDA, CDR2 SQIVND (reference sequence). CDR3 in DNA: TGTGCCAGTAGGCCAGGCGCTAACACCGGGGAGCTGTTTTTT. Translating it yields CASRPGANTGELFF.

The J gene is TRBJ2-3, the V gene TRBV7-3, with D possibly being TRBD1 (5 bases). V was cut by 3 bases and J by 5 bases, with 12 bases left in between. This CDR3 has 14 amino acids. The germline CDR1 and CDR2 sequences are SGHTA and FQGTGA. CDR3 sequence reads: CASSLSRARDTQYF. The DNA for the CDR3 is TGTGCCAGCAGCTTGAGCAGGGCAAGAGATACGCAGTATTTT.

The rearrangement links TRBV12-3 or TRBV12-4 to TRBJ2-1; the match to TRBD1 covers 10 bases. The trim removed 1 base at V and 14 bases at J, leaving 5 bases unmatched. This CDR3 comprises 13 residues. This CDR3 is CASSLGATGGKFF. The CDR3 DNA follows: TGTGCCAGCAGTTTAGGCGCGACAGGGGGCAAGTTCTTC.

The V gene is TRBV25-1, the J gene TRBJ2-7, with D tentatively TRBD1 (6 bases). There are 13 residues in the CDR3. V was cut by 6 bases and J by 6 bases, with 15 bases left in between. From germline, CDR1 is MGHDK and CDR2 SYGVNS. CDR3 sequence reads: CASRGQGRGEQYF. The CDR3 region has the DNA TGTGCCAGCAGGGGGCAGGGGCGTGGCGAGCAGTACTTC.

The CDR3 is CATIEEEPTKGDSTDTQYF. The CDR3 nucleotides are TGTGCCACCATAGAAGAGGAGCCAACGAAAGGGGACAGCACAGATACGCAGTATTTT. V gene TRBV24-1 combines with J gene TRBJ2-3; the D gene could be TRBD1 or TRBD2 (5 bases each). The length of the CDR3 is 19 residues. V was pared by 8 bases and J by 0 bases, with 26 bases between. Germline loops: CDR1 KGHDR, CDR2 SFDVKD.

The chain carries TRBV14 and TRBJ2-1; 7 bases match TRBD2. With 0 bases clipped from V and 3 bases from J, the junction kept 5 bases outside the gene matches. The CDR3 runs 16 residues. Germline V gene sequence: CDR1 SGHDN, CDR2 FVKESK. DNA for the CDR3: TGTGCCAGCAGCCAAGATCCATCTAGCGGCTACAATGAGCAGTTCTTC. Its translation is CASSQDPSSGYNEQFF. Complete variable domain (other parts from reference TRBV14 and TRBJ2-1): EAGVTQFPSHSVIEKGQTVTLRCDPISGHDNLYWYRRVMGKEIKFLLHFVKESKQDESGMPNNRFLAERTGGTYSTLKVQPAELEDSGVYFCASSQDPSSGYNEQFFGPGTRLTVL.

The chain joins TRBV6-5 to TRBJ1-2; 8 bases match TRBD1. In germline, CDR1 is MNHEY, CDR2 SVGAGI. The CDR3 spans 14 residues. V dropped 6 bases and J dropped 5; count of bases not matched to a gene: 8. The CDR3 loop is CASSSGQGRYGYTF. As DNA, the CDR3 is TGTGCCAGCAGCTCCGGACAGGGAAGATATGGCTACACCTTC.

The gene calls are TRBV2 and TRBJ1-1; possibly TRBD1 for D (5 bases). The CDR3 consists of 12 residues. Germline assignment: CDR1 SNHLY and CDR2 FYNNEI. V was cut by 8 bases and J by 7 bases, with 14 bases left in between. The CDR3 sequence is CASGGANGEAFF. The CDR3 DNA sequence: TGTGCCAGCGGCGGGGCGAACGGTGAAGCTTTCTTT. Complete variable domain (other parts from reference TRBV2 and TRBJ1-1): EPEVTQTPSHQVTQMGQEVILRCVPISNHLYFYWYRQILGQKVEFLVSFYNNEISEKSEIFDDQFSVERPDGSNFTLKIRSTKLEDSAMYFCASGGANGEAFFGQGTRLTVV.

As DNA, the CDR3 is TGTGCCAGCAGCCGGCCCAGCGGGAGGGCGGGGGAGACCCAGTACTTC. Translated: CASSRPSGRAGETQYF. J is TRBJ2-5 and V is TRBV3-1 (or the pseudogene TRBV3-2); 10 nucleotides agree with TRBD2. The CDR3 has 16 amino acids. Germline V gives CDR1 LGHDT, CDR2 YNNKEL (reference sequence). The V and J ends lost 4 bases and 5 bases, in that order; junction bases with no gene match: 10.

V is TRBV6-6 and J is TRBJ1-2; the match to TRBD1 covers 7 bases. CDR1 MNHNY and CDR2 SVGAGI come from the germline V gene (reference sequence). CDR3 length: 13 amino acids. V lost 6 bases, J lost 4 bases, and 5 bases stayed unmatched. Here the CDR3 DNA reads TGTGCCAGCAGGGAACAGGGGCCCTATGGCTACACCTTC. As protein: CASREQGPYGYTF.

In this sample, this clone turned up a few times. The rearrangement links TRBV19 to TRBJ1-1; 8 nucleotides line up with TRBD1. The CDR3 consists of 15 residues. The ends lost 5 bases at V and 1 base at J; junction bases unmatched: 6. Germline CDR1 reads LNHDA; CDR2 reads SQIVND (reference sequence). CDR3 coding DNA: TGTGCCAGTAGTGAAACAGGGGGGTGGAACACTGAAGCTTTCTTT. The encoded protein is CASSETGGWNTEAFF.

The chain combines TRBV7-2 with TRBJ2-1; D might be TRBD2 (6 bases). V shed 11 bases and J shed 3 bases, with 14 bases lying between them. Germline loops: CDR1 SGHTA, CDR2 FQGNSA. The CDR3 is 13 amino acids. CDR3 protein: CASWGDFYNEQFF. The CDR3 coding sequence is TGTGCCTCCTGGGGGGACTTCTACAATGAGCAGTTCTTC. Together with reference TRBV7-2 and TRBJ2-1, the CDR3 gives the full variable domain: GAGVSQSPSNKVTEKGKDVELRCDPISGHTALYWYRQSLGQGLEFLIYFQGNSAPDKSGLPSDRFSAERTGGSVSTLTIQRTQQEDSAVYLCASWGDFYNEQFFGPGTRLTVL.

This clone occurred once. Other DNA sequences in this sample translate to the same CDR3. V and J are TRBV12-3 or TRBV12-4 and TRBJ1-5; D is possibly TRBD1 (5 bases). The CDR3 sequence is 13 residues long. The ends were cut back, 5 bases at V and 1 base at J, with 6 bases in the middle. DNA of the CDR3: TGTGCCAGCAGTAGGGGAAGCAATCAGCCCCAGCATTTT. Protein sequence: CASSRGSNQPQHF.

The rearrangement uses TRBV27 and TRBJ1-5; D unclear. The CDR3 totals 14 residues. Deletions cut 3 bases from V and 5 bases from J, with 11 bases between. Germline CDR1 and CDR2: MNHEY and SMNVEV (reference sequence). CDR3 bases: TGTGCCAGCAGTTTTAAGTGGCAAGATCAGCCCCAGCATTTT. This sequence encodes CASSFKWQDQPQHF.

The CDR3 DNA reads TGCGCCAGCAGCTTGGCCAGGACGGGAAACACTGAAGCTTTCTTT. It translates to CASSLARTGNTEAFF. The V call is TRBV5-1, the J call TRBJ1-1, with D hard to call. Germline CDR1 reads SGHRS; CDR2 reads YFSETQ. V was shortened by 0 bases and J by 2 bases, with 11 bases between the two germline ends. The CDR3 has 15 residues.

V is TRBV30 and J is TRBJ2-7; 8 nucleotides align to TRBD1. Looked up from germline, CDR1 is GTSNPN and CDR2 is SVGIG (reference sequence). This CDR3 comprises 13 residues. This chain's CDR3 is CAATGTGPYEQYF. For the CDR3, the DNA is TGTGCAGCAACCGGGACAGGCCCCTACGAGCAGTACTTC. The variable domain in full, completed from reference TRBV30 and TRBJ2-7, reads SQTIHQWPATLVQPVGSPLSLECTVEGTSNPNLYWYRQAAGRGLQLLFYSVGIGQISSEVPQNLSASRPQDRQFILSSKKLLLSDSGFYLCAATGTGPYEQYFGPGTRLTVT.